This paragraph reports one T cell receptor beta chain. This sample was taken from a study of blood T cell repertoires in COVID-19. Background on the study: Donors in the United States, Italy and Spain gave samples during acute or convalescent COVID-19.

As processed by the authors: Amplifying reference gene primers gave estimates of nucleated cell counts. Data came from immunoSEQ multiplex PCR; TCRdb stores just in-frame clones and leaves some out. V and J calls plus clone size are reproduced from that table; the DNA served to infer D and trimming. Of hundreds of thousands of clones in the sample, 86% are singletons; the top ten hold approximately 10%. The Seattle site enrolled patients during active infection and followed them longitudinally. This CDR3 contains 14 residues. From germline, CDR1 is MNHEY and CDR2 SVGEGT. Trimming stripped 6 bases from V and 5 bases from J, with 15 bases between.

This sequence joins TRBV6-2 or TRBV6-3 and TRBJ2-3; D unresolved. The sequenced material came from peripheral blood. This clonotype was sampled from a man over 45 with COVID-19, enrolled during active disease. CDR3 in DNA: TGTGCCAGCAGCGTTGCAGGCCGCAAAGATACGCAGTATTTT. It translates to CASSVAGRKDTQYF.